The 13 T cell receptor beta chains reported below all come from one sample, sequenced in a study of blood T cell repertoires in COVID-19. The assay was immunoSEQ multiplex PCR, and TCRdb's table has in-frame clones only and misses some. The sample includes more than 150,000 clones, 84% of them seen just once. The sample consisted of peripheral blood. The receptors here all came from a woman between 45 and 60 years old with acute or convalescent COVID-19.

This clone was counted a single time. The CDR3 bases are TGTGCCAGCAGTGAAATGGCGCAGGGGGAAGCTTTCTTT. This translates into CASSEMAQGEAFF. V usage is TRBV6-1 and J usage is TRBJ1-1, with a possible D match to TRBD1 (6 bases). Trimming pared 2 bases from V and 8 bases from J, leaving 12 bases between. This CDR3 spans 13 amino acids. Germline V gene sequence: CDR1 MNHNS, CDR2 SASEGT.

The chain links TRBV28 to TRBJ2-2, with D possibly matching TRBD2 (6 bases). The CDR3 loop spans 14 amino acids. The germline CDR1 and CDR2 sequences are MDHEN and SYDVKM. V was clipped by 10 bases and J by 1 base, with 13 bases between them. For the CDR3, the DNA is TGTGCCACTGGAAGGGGAGGGAACACCGGGGAGCTGTTTTTT. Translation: CATGRGGNTGELFF. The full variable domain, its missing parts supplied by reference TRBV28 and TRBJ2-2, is DVKVTQSSRYLVKRTGEKVFLECVQDMDHENMFWYRQDPGLGLRLIYFSYDVKMKEKGDIPEGYSVSREKKERFSLILESASTNQTSMYLCATGRGGNTGELFFGEGSRLTVL.

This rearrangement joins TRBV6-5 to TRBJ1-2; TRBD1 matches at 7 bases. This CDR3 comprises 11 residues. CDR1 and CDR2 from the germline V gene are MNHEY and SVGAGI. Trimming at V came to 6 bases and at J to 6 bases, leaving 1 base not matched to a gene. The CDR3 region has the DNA TGTGCCAGCAGGACAGGGCATGGCTACACCTTC. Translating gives CASRTGHGYTF.

CDR3: CASSPGTGGYEQYF. Here the CDR3 DNA reads TGTGCCAGCAGCCCCGGGACAGGGGGCTACGAGCAGTACTTC. V usage is TRBV13 and J usage is TRBJ2-7; 11 bases line up with TRBD1. Germline V CDR1 and CDR2: PRHDT, FYEKMQ (reference sequence). The CDR3 has 14 residues. Trimming took 5 bases from V and 3 from J; bases not matched to a gene: 3.

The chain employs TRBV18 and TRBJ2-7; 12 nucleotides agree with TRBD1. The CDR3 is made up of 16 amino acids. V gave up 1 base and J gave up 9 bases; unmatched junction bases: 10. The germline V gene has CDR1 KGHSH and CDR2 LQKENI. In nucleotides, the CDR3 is TGTGCCAGCTCACCACGTTCGGGGGACAGGGGGCCTGGGCAGTACTTC. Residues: CASSPRSGDRGPGQYF.

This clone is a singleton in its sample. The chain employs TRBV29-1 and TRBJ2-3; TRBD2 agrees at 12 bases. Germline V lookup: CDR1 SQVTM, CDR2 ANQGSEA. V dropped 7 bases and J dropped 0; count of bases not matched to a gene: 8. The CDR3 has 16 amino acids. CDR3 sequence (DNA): TGCAGCGGAGAGACTAGCGGGGGCCCTAGCACAGATACGCAGTATTTT. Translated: CSGETSGGPSTDTQYF.

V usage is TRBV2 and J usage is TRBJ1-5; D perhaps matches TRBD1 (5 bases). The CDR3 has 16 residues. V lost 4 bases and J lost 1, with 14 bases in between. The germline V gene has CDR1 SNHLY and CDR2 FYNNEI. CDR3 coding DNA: TGTGCCAGCAGTGGGGATGGGGGGTTCAGCAATCAGCCCCAGCATTTT. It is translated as CASSGDGGFSNQPQHF. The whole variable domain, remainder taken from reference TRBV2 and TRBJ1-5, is EPEVTQTPSHQVTQMGQEVILRCVPISNHLYFYWYRQILGQKVEFLVSFYNNEISEKSEIFDDQFSVERPDGSNFTLKIRSTKLEDSAMYFCASSGDGGFSNQPQHFGDGTRLSIL.

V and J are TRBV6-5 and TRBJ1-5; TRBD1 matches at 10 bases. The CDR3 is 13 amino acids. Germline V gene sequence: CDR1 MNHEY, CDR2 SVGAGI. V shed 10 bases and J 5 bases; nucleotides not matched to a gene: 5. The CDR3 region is CATRQGAHQPQHF. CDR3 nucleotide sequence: TGTGCCACCAGACAGGGGGCGCATCAGCCCCAGCATTTT.

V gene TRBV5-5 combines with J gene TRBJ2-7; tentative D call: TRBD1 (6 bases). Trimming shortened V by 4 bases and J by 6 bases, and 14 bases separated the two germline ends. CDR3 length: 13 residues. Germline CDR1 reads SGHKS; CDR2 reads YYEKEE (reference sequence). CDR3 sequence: CASSIQQGPEQYF. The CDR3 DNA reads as TGTGCCAGCAGCATCCAACAGGGTCCCGAGCAGTACTTC. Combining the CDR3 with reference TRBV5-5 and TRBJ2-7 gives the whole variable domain DAGVTQSPTHLIKTRGQQVTLRCSPISGHKSVSWYQQVLGQGPQFIFQYYEKEERGRGNFPDRFSARQFPNYSSELNVNALLLGDSALYLCASSIQQGPEQYFGPGTRLTVT.

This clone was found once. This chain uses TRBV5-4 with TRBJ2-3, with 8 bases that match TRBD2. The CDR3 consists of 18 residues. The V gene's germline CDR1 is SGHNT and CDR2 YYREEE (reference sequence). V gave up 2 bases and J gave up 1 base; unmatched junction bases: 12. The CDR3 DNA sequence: TGTGCCAGCAGCTTTCCGTCGGGGGGGGCCGGGGGCACAGATACGCAGTATTTT. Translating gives CASSFPSGGAGGTDTQYF.

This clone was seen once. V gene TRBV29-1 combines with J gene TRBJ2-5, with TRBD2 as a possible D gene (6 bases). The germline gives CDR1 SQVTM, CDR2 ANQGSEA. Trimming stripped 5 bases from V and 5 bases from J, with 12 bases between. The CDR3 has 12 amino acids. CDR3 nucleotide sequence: TGCAGCGTTCAGGAGGGTGGGGAGACCCAGTACTTC. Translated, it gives CSVQEGGETQYF.

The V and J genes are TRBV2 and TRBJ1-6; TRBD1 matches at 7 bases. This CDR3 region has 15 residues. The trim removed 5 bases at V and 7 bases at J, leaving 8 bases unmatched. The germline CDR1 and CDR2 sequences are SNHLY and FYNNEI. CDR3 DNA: TGTGCCAGCAGTTCGCAAGGGGGCGGGAATTCACCCCTCCACTTT. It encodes CASSSQGGGNSPLHF.

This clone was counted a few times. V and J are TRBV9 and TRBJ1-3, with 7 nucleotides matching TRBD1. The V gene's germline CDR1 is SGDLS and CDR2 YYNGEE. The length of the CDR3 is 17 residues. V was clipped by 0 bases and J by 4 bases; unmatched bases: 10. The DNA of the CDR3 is TGTGCCAGCAGCGTAGGCCCGATAGGGGGCCCCGGAAACACCATATATTTT. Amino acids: CASSVGPIGGPGNTIYF.